This T cell receptor (beta chain) emerged from a study of blood T cell repertoires in COVID-19. Overall study: PBMCs, B-cell-depleted T cells, or T cells provided the cDNA or gDNA that made up the material.

CDR3 length equals 16 residues. The J segment lost 6 bases and the V segment lost 0 bases, leaving 7 bases of the junction unmatched. From germline, CDR1 is LGHNA and CDR2 YSLEER. Original analysis: Reference gene primer amplification yielded estimated nucleated cell counts. Sequencing used immunoSEQ multiplex PCR; TCRdb keeps in-frame clones, though not all of them. That table is the source of V, J and clone size, and D and trimming were worked out from the DNA. The sample has some 220,000 clones, 70% to 90% seen once. This TCR was sampled from a woman aged 45-60 years in a cohort exposed to, infected with or recovered from COVID-19 (not recorded which). Material: PBMCs or T cells enriched from blood (not recorded which). The chain combines TRBV4-3 with TRBJ2-1; 8 bases line up with TRBD1. The CDR3 reads CASSQEAGGVSNEQFF. In DNA, the CDR3 is TGCGCCAGCAGCCAAGAGGCAGGGGGCGTGAGCAATGAGCAGTTCTTC.